The 21 T cell receptor beta chains in this list originate from one sample, sequenced in a study of shared clonotypes between healthy human individuals. Sequencing used immunoSEQ multiplex PCR; TCRdb keeps in-frame clones, though not all of them. The sample holds a few million clones, around 95% seen once. The specimen was naive CD4+ T cells sorted from blood. The subset: CD45RA+ positively selected. These receptor sequences come from a man aged 18 to 35 in good health.

V gene TRBV11-2 combines with J gene TRBJ2-1, with TRBD2 identical over 8 bases. Trimming took 1 base from V and 10 from J; bases not matched to a gene: 9. CDR3 size: 15 residues. CDR1 is SGHAT and CDR2 is FQNNGV in the germline V gene. The CDR3 DNA follows: TGTGCCAGCAGCTTAGGATTAGCGGGGCCAGGAGAGCAGTTCTTC. Its protein is CASSLGLAGPGEQFF.

This clone appeared a single time. The V call is TRBV25-1, the J call TRBJ1-2; 9 nucleotides agree with TRBD1. The CDR3 is made up of 15 amino acids. V gave up 5 bases and J gave up 2 bases; unmatched junction bases: 6. Germline CDR1 MGHDK, CDR2 SYGVNS. The CDR3 sequence: CASSKAGQGNYGYTF. Written as DNA, the CDR3 is TGTGCCAGCAGTAAGGCCGGACAGGGGAACTATGGCTACACCTTC.

As for this clone: The same CDR3 arises from other DNA sequences in this sample as well. Here the CDR3 reads CSVEGVSNTGELFF. The CDR3 bases are TGCAGCGTTGAAGGGGTATCGAACACCGGGGAGCTGTTTTTT. The chain is built from TRBV29-1 and TRBJ2-2; D is unresolved. This CDR3 has 14 amino acids. Germline loops: CDR1 SQVTM, CDR2 ANQGSEA. Trimming removed 1 base from V and 0 bases from J, with 6 bases in between.

This CDR3 reads CAISDLAGEEEQYF. DNA for the CDR3: TGTGCCATCAGTGATCTAGCGGGAGAGGAGGAGCAGTACTTC. The rearrangement links TRBV10-3 to TRBJ2-7; TRBD2 matches 10 bases. Unmatched junction bases numbered 6, after V lost 3 bases and J lost 7 bases. CDR1 and CDR2 (germline): ENHRY, SYGVKD. The CDR3 runs 14 residues.

The rearrangement links TRBV5-3 to TRBJ2-3; tentatively, D is TRBD2 (5 bases). TRBV5-3 belongs to the ORF category, with a function that is uncertain. This CDR3 contains 9 residues. V shed 10 bases and J shed 10 bases, with 10 bases lying between them. The CDR3 is CALGRSQYF. The CDR3 DNA is TGTGCCCTTGGGAGATCGCAGTATTTT.

Of note for this clone: Other DNA sequences in the same sample also yield this CDR3. This chain joins TRBV6-5 and TRBJ2-1; 9 bases match TRBD2. Germline V gives CDR1 MNHEY, CDR2 SVGAGI. CDR3 length: 15 residues. The junction had 4 bases not matched to a gene; V was cut back by 3 bases and J by 4 bases. The CDR3 DNA reads TGTGCCAGCAGTTATGGGCTAGCGGGGTACAATGAGCAGTTCTTC. Residues: CASSYGLAGYNEQFF.

The chain uses TRBV7-2 and TRBJ2-7, with TRBD1 matching over 8 bases. V trimming: 5 bases; J trimming: 1 base; junction bases outside the gene matches: 10. Germline V CDR1 and CDR2: SGHTA, FQGNSA. The length of the CDR3 is 16 residues. The CDR3 nucleotides are TGTGCCAGCAGCCGGGGTAACAGGGGGTCTTCCTACGAGCAGTACTTC. It codes for CASSRGNRGSSYEQYF.

V is TRBV5-1 and J is TRBJ2-6; maybe TRBD2 (5 bases). Trimming removed 0 bases at V and 2 bases at J, with 9 bases between. Germline V gene sequence: CDR1 SGHRS, CDR2 YFSETQ. CDR3 length equals 16 residues. This chain's CDR3 is CASSLEGAAGANVLTF. For the CDR3, the DNA is TGCGCCAGCAGCTTGGAGGGAGCAGCTGGGGCCAACGTCCTGACTTTC. Full variable domain (remainder filled in from reference TRBV5-1 and TRBJ2-6): KAGVTQTPRYLIKTRGQQVTLSCSPISGHRSVSWYQQTPGQGLQFLFEYFSETQRNKGNFPGRFSGRQFSNSRSEMNVSTLELGDSALYLCASSLEGAAGANVLTFGAGSRLTVL.

This clone was recorded only once. The chain recombines TRBV18 with TRBJ2-3, with 7 bases identical to TRBD1. Germline assignment: CDR1 KGHSH and CDR2 LQKENI. The CDR3 sequence is 16 residues long. With V trimmed by 2 bases and J by 4 bases, 9 bases remained unmatched. The CDR3: CASSPRAGGEADTQYF. The DNA for the CDR3 is TGTGCCAGCTCACCAAGGGCAGGGGGTGAGGCAGATACGCAGTATTTT.

The chain joins TRBV11-2 to TRBJ2-7; perhaps TRBD1 as D (6 bases). The CDR3 covers 15 residues. The germline V and J ends were trimmed by 3 bases and 3 bases, with 15 bases remaining between them. Germline V gene sequence: CDR1 SGHAT, CDR2 FQNNGV. The CDR3 region has the DNA TGTGCCAGCAGCTTCCGGGTCACAGGGAGCTACGAGCAGTACTTC. This sequence encodes CASSFRVTGSYEQYF.

This rearrangement joins TRBV2 to TRBJ2-5, with D hard to call. Germline CDR1 and CDR2: SNHLY and FYNNEI. V shed 1 base and J shed 6 bases, with 21 bases lying between them. The CDR3 totals 17 residues. CDR3 coding DNA: TGTGCCAGCAGTGAAGAAGGGTCTACGAACCCTCGAAAGACCCAGTACTTC. This encodes CASSEEGSTNPRKTQYF.

The genes are TRBV4-1 and TRBJ2-3; D tentatively reads TRBD1 or TRBD2 (5 bases each). The V end lost 5 bases, the J end lost 0 bases, and 18 bases lay between the germline ends. The CDR3 length is 17 residues. Germline V CDR1 and CDR2: MGHRA, YSYEKL. The CDR3 region is CASSYTRDGPSTDTQYF. Written as DNA, the CDR3 is TGCGCCAGCAGCTATACCAGGGACGGTCCTAGCACAGATACGCAGTATTTT.

The chain has TRBV2 and TRBJ2-7; D is unresolved. The CDR3 is 13 residues long. The germline gives CDR1 SNHLY, CDR2 FYNNEI. Trimming stripped 6 bases from V and 3 bases from J, with 12 bases between. The CDR3 sequence: CASRVGGVYEQYF. The DNA of the CDR3 is TGTGCCAGCAGAGTCGGTGGGGTCTACGAGCAGTACTTC.

V usage is TRBV30 and J usage is TRBJ1-1; D unresolved. V was shortened by 1 base and J by 7 bases, with 10 bases between the two germline ends. The CDR3 length is 12 residues. Germline assignment: CDR1 GTSNPN and CDR2 SVGIG (reference sequence). CDR3 DNA: TGTGCCTGGAGTGGTGGTAGGCGTGAAGCTTTCTTT. It yields the protein CAWSGGRREAFF.

This clone has a single count. This chain connects TRBV6-1 to TRBJ1-5; TRBD1 is a possible D gene (5 bases). V was clipped by 7 bases and J by 4 bases, with 14 bases between them. This CDR3 comprises 14 residues. Germline CDR1 is MNHNS and CDR2 is SASEGT. The chain's CDR3 is CASNEGLGNQPQHF. In nucleotides, the CDR3 is TGTGCCAGCAATGAGGGGTTGGGGAATCAGCCCCAGCATTTT.

This clone was seen a few times. The rearrangement links TRBV10-2 to TRBJ2-7; the D is unclear. Between the trimmed V and J ends, which lost 5 bases and 6 bases, there was a span of 5 bases. The CDR3 consists of 10 residues. Germline CDR1 is WSHSY and CDR2 is SAAADI. The CDR3 DNA reads TGCGCCAGCAGTAACGGCGAGCAGTACTTC. Translated: CASSNGEQYF.

This sequence joins TRBV11-2 and TRBJ2-1, with 7 bases fitting TRBD2. CDR3 size: 19 residues. Germline V gene lookup returns CDR1 SGHAT and CDR2 FQNNGV. After removal of 0 bases from V and 10 bases from J, the junction contained 21 bases not matched to a gene. CDR3 nucleotide sequence: TGTGCCAGCAGCTTAGATTACGGATTGCGGGTAGCGGGCAAGTTCGAGCAGTTCTTC. It codes for CASSLDYGLRVAGKFEQFF. The full variable domain, rest sourced from reference TRBV11-2 and TRBJ2-1, is EAGVAQSPRYKIIEKRQSVAFWCNPISGHATLYWYQQILGQGPKLLIQFQNNGVVDDSQLPKDRFSAERLKGVDSTLKIQPAKLEDSAVYLCASSLDYGLRVAGKFEQFFGPGTRLTVL.

Worth noting for this clone: Other DNA sequences in this sample translate to the same CDR3. The rearrangement uses TRBV30 and TRBJ1-5, with D unresolved. Germline CDR1 and CDR2: GTSNPN and SVGIG (reference sequence). This CDR3 comprises 14 residues. V shed 0 bases and J shed 2 bases, with 8 bases lying between them. The CDR3 here is CAWSVPGGNQPQHF. The DNA for the CDR3 is TGTGCCTGGAGTGTACCCGGGGGCAATCAGCCCCAGCATTTT.

The V and J genes are TRBV9 and TRBJ1-4, with a tentative D call TRBD1 (6 bases). With 2 bases removed from V and 6 bases from J, the gap between germline ends came to 14 bases. This CDR3 has 15 residues. Germline CDR1 reads SGDLS; CDR2 reads YYNGEE. CDR3 residues: CASSVLGQPYEKLFF. CDR3 bases: TGTGCCAGCAGCGTTTTAGGACAGCCTTATGAAAAACTGTTTTTT.

The rearrangement links TRBV7-8 to TRBJ1-1; 7 positions match TRBD1. Germline CDR1 SGHVS, CDR2 FQNEAQ. The CDR3 has 14 amino acids. The trim removed 5 bases at V and 2 bases at J, leaving 5 bases unmatched. DNA for the CDR3: TGTGCCAGCAGCCTCAGGGACAGAAACACTGAAGCTTTCTTT. Amino acid sequence: CASSLRDRNTEAFF.

This clone appeared a single time. The genes are TRBV29-1 and TRBJ1-2; 8 nucleotides match TRBD1. CDR1 and CDR2 (germline): SQVTM, ANQGSEA. The trim removed 5 bases at V and 0 bases at J, leaving 5 bases unmatched. The CDR3 consists of 14 residues. Here the CDR3 reads CSVRQGASNYGYTF. The CDR3 coding sequence is TGCAGCGTTCGGCAGGGGGCGTCTAACTATGGCTACACCTTC.